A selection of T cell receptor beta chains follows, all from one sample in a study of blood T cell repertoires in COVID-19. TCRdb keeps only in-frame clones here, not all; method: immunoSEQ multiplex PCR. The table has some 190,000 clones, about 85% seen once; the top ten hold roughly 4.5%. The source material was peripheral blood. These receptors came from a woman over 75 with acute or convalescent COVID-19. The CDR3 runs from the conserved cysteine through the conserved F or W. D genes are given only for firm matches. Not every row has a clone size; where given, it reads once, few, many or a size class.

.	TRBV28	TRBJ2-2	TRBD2	CASSLYGTRAPGELFF	TGTGCCAGCAGTTTATACGGGACTAGGGCCCCCGGGGAGCTGTTTTTT
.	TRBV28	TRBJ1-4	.	CASSLASLEIEKLFF	TGTGCCAGCAGTTTAGCTTCGCTAGAGATTGAAAAACTGTTTTTT
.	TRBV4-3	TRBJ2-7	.	CASSQGIWQSQVSYEQYF	TGCGCCAGCAGCCAAGGAATATGGCAGTCCCAGGTTTCCTACGAGCAGTACTTC
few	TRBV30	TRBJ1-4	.	CAWSAQQEKLFF	TGTGCCTGGAGTGCACAACAGGAAAAACTGTTTTTT
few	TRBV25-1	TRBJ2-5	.	CASSELISGIQETQYF	TGTGCCAGCAGTGAATTGATTAGCGGAATTCAAGAGACCCAGTACTTC
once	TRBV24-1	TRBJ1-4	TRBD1	CATSDLGTGNEKLFF	TGTGCCACCAGTGATTTGGGGACAGGGAATGAAAAACTGTTTTTT
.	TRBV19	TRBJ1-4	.	CASSKTQEKLFF	TGTGCCAGTAGTAAAACCCAGGAAAAACTGTTTTTT
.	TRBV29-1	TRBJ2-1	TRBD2	CSVEDFGGGNEQFF	TGCAGCGTTGAAGATTTCGGGGGAGGGAATGAGCAGTTCTTC
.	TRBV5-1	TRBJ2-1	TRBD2	CASSSPAGAGNEQFF	TGCGCCAGCAGCTCCCCAGCGGGAGCGGGAAATGAGCAGTTCTTC
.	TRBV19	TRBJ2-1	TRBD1	CASSVGQGPYNEQFF	TGTGCCAGTAGTGTAGGACAGGGACCCTACAATGAGCAGTTCTTC
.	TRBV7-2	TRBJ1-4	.	CASSLPGGSSEKLFF	TGTGCCAGCAGCTTACCTGGGGGGTCAAGTGAAAAACTGTTTTTT
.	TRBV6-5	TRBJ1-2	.	CASRRSSYGYTF	TGTGCCAGCAGACGGAGTTCCTATGGCTACACCTTC
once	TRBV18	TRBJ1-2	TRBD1	CASSPTGIGYGYTF	TGTGCCAGCTCACCGACAGGGATCGGCTATGGCTACACCTTC